Sequencing of this TCR beta chain was carried out in a study of blood T cell repertoires in COVID-19. Clones were read by immunoSEQ multiplex PCR, and TCRdb kept only the in-frame ones, dropping some. The repertoire holds roughly 100,000 clones, around 92% seen once, with roughly 4.2% in the top ten. Germline loops: CDR1 KGHSH, CDR2 LQKENI. With 0 bases removed from V and 5 bases from J, the gap between germline ends came to 14 bases. This CDR3 contains 15 residues. Sequences were obtained from peripheral blood. The chain recombines TRBV18 with TRBJ2-7; the D gene is possibly TRBD1 (5 bases). The clonotype originates from a man younger than 30 with acute or convalescent COVID-19. For the CDR3, the DNA is TGTGCCAGCTCACCACCGGCAGGGATTAAGAACGAGCAGTACTTC. Translation: CASSPPAGIKNEQYF.